Below, 32 T cell receptor beta chains from the same sample are listed, as sequenced in a study of blood T cell repertoires in COVID-19. Libraries were prepared by immunoSEQ multiplex PCR; TCRdb keeps only in-frame clonotypes and omits some of them. The sample shows 200,000 or so clones, 75% to 85% of them seen only once. The source material was peripheral blood. All receptors come from a human donor in a cohort sampled during active COVID-19.

This chain connects TRBV30 to TRBJ2-5; 9 bases align to TRBD2. V was clipped by 0 bases and J by 5 bases; unmatched bases: 7. The CDR3 is 15 residues long. Per germline, CDR1 GTSNPN and CDR2 SVGIG (reference sequence). This chain's CDR3 is CAWSVGLAGLETQYF. CDR3 coding DNA: TGTGCCTGGAGTGTAGGTCTAGCGGGATTGGAGACCCAGTACTTC.

This clone was recorded once. The CDR3 nucleotides are TGCGCCAGCAGCCCCGGACTAGCGGGAGGGATAGCCAAAAACATTCAGTACTTC. This codes for CASSPGLAGGIAKNIQYF. The chain employs TRBV5-1 and TRBJ2-4, with 15 nucleotides matching TRBD2. CDR3 size: 18 residues. V shed 4 bases, J shed 0 bases, and the junction held 5 bases outside the gene matches. Germline V gives CDR1 SGHRS, CDR2 YFSETQ.

The gene calls are TRBV5-1 and TRBJ2-7; the D gene is possibly TRBD1 (6 bases). The V end was cut by 5 bases, the J end by 3 bases, with 15 bases between. This CDR3 contains 14 residues. From germline, CDR1 is SGHRS and CDR2 YFSETQ. The CDR3 DNA reads TGCGCCAGCAGAGAAGACAGGAGGTACTACGAGCAGTACTTC. This encodes CASREDRRYYEQYF.

This rearrangement joins TRBV5-4 to TRBJ2-5, with TRBD2 matching 8 bases. V shed 1 base and J 2 bases; nucleotides not matched to a gene: 1. The CDR3 extends over 14 amino acids. The V gene's germline CDR1 is SGHNT and CDR2 YYREEE (reference sequence). The CDR3 DNA is TGTGCCAGCAGCTTGCTAGCGGGTCAAGAGACCCAGTACTTC. Translated, it gives CASSLLAGQETQYF.

The V and J genes are TRBV5-1 and TRBJ2-3, with D perhaps TRBD2 (5 bases). The CDR3 length is 15 residues. From germline, CDR1 is SGHRS and CDR2 YFSETQ. V gave up 2 bases and J gave up 7 bases, with 17 bases separating them. The CDR3, as DNA: TGCGCCAGCAGCTTAGGACTCGGATGGGAACATACGCAGTATTTT. Translation gives CASSLGLGWEHTQYF.

The chain combines TRBV3-1 (or the pseudogene TRBV3-2) with TRBJ2-3; 8 positions agree with TRBD2. Trimming took 1 base from V and 1 from J; bases not matched to a gene: 7. Germline assignment: CDR1 LGHDT and CDR2 YNNKEL (reference sequence). This CDR3 contains 17 residues. CDR3 region: CASSQGVREGRTDTQYF. CDR3 bases: TGTGCCAGCAGCCAAGGGGTACGGGAGGGCCGCACAGATACGCAGTATTTT.

The genes are TRBV12-5 and TRBJ2-7; 11 nucleotides match TRBD2. From germline, CDR1 is LGHNT and CDR2 FRNRAP. The CDR3 has 13 amino acids. V was clipped by 7 bases and J by 13 bases; unmatched bases: 12. The CDR3 DNA is TGTGCTAGTGACCCGTCTACTAGCGGGAGTTATTACTTC. As protein: CASDPSTSGSYYF.

This clone was observed a few times. The chain links TRBV21-1 to TRBJ2-7; the table's D call, TRBD2, has no DNA check behind it. TRBV21-1 is tagged as a pseudogene. This CDR3 has 13 amino acids. The CDR3 loop reads CASSKGSPYEQYF. DNA of the CDR3: TGTGCCAGCAGCAAAGGAAGCCCGTACGAGCAGTACTTC.

The chain couples TRBV19 to TRBJ2-3; 11 bases match TRBD2. Trimming took 0 bases from V and 1 from J; bases not matched to a gene: 12. Germline-derived CDR1 and CDR2 are LNHDA and SQIVND (reference sequence). The length of the CDR3 is 20 residues. CDR3 residues: CASSIDLGVAGGPGTDTQYF. CDR3 DNA: TGTGCCAGTAGTATAGATCTTGGAGTAGCGGGAGGGCCCGGCACAGATACGCAGTATTTT. The full variable domain, in which reference TRBV19 and TRBJ2-3 provide the parts outside the CDR3, is DGGITQSPKYLFRKEGQNVTLSCEQNLNHDAMYWYRQDPGQGLRLIYYSQIVNDFQKGDIAEGYSVSREKKESFPLTVTSAQKNPTAFYLCASSIDLGVAGGPGTDTQYFGPGTRLTVL.

The genes are TRBV5-6 and TRBJ1-1; D perhaps matches TRBD1 (6 bases). The CDR3 contains 13 residues. Germline assignment: CDR1 SGHDT and CDR2 YYEEEE. Trimming took 4 bases from V and 2 from J, leaving 9 bases between them. CDR3 in amino acids: CASSGTFNTEAFF. The CDR3 DNA reads TGTGCCAGCAGCGGGACATTTAACACTGAAGCTTTCTTT.

The chain joins TRBV2 to TRBJ2-5, with TRBD1 identical over 7 bases. Germline V gene lookup returns CDR1 SNHLY and CDR2 FYNNEI. CDR3 length equals 15 residues. V dropped 6 bases and J dropped 2; count of bases not matched to a gene: 9. CDR3: CASSLQGIEQETQYF. The CDR3 coding sequence is TGTGCCAGCAGCCTACAGGGGATCGAACAAGAGACCCAGTACTTC.

This clone occurred a few times. The chain combines TRBV24-1 with TRBJ2-3, with a possible D match to TRBD2 (6 bases). This CDR3 region has 13 residues. In germline, CDR1 is KGHDR, CDR2 SFDVKD. V was cut by 4 bases and J by 5 bases, with 9 bases left in between. DNA of the CDR3: TGTGCCACCAGTGACGGGGGTATAGATACGCAGTATTTT. Residues: CATSDGGIDTQYF.

The chain joins TRBV2 to TRBJ1-1, with TRBD1 matching over 9 bases. This CDR3 is 12 amino acids long. V shed 10 bases, J shed 4 bases, and the junction held 4 bases outside the gene matches. Germline CDR1 SNHLY, CDR2 FYNNEI. The chain's CDR3 is CATTGQGTEAFF. Written as DNA, the CDR3 is TGTGCCACCACGGGACAGGGCACTGAAGCTTTCTTT.

The chain employs TRBV27 and TRBJ2-7; 13 nucleotides match TRBD2. CDR1 is MNHEY and CDR2 is SMNVEV in the germline V gene (reference sequence). The junction had 3 bases not matched to a gene; V was cut back by 5 bases and J by 5 bases. CDR3 length: 14 residues. The CDR3 coding sequence is TGTGCCAGCAGTATCGGACTAGCGGGAGACGAGCAGTACTTC. Its protein is CASSIGLAGDEQYF.

The V gene is TRBV6-2 or TRBV6-3, the J gene TRBJ1-1, with D possibly being TRBD1 (6 bases). The germline gives CDR1 MNHEY, CDR2 SVGEGT. Trimming took 4 bases from V and 4 from J, leaving 22 bases between them. This CDR3 has 17 residues. CDR3 sequence reads: CASSLRQVWGRGTEAFF. CDR3 coding DNA: TGTGCCAGCAGTTTACGACAGGTGTGGGGTCGTGGCACTGAAGCTTTCTTT.

The CDR3: CASSQEWLGAGSNQPQHF. In DNA, the CDR3 is TGTGCCAGCAGCCAAGAATGGTTGGGGGCCGGGAGCAATCAGCCCCAGCATTTT. V usage is TRBV4-2 and J usage is TRBJ1-5, with a tentative D call TRBD1 (6 bases). This CDR3 region has 18 residues. V lost 0 bases and J lost 1, with 16 bases in between. Germline V gene lookup returns CDR1 LGHNA and CDR2 YNFKEQ.

The chain links TRBV28 to TRBJ2-1; 10 bases are shared with TRBD2. There are 16 residues in the CDR3. V trimming: 6 bases; J trimming: 0 bases; junction bases outside the gene matches: 5. Germline V gene data show CDR1 as MDHEN and CDR2 as SYDVKM. The CDR3 loop reads CASRSTSGSSYNEQFF. The CDR3 nucleotides read TGTGCCAGCAGATCGACTAGCGGGTCCTCCTACAATGAGCAGTTCTTC. The variable domain in full, with the rest retrieved from reference TRBV28 and TRBJ2-1, is DVKVTQSSRYLVKRTGEKVFLECVQDMDHENMFWYRQDPGLGLRLIYFSYDVKMKEKGDIPEGYSVSREKKERFSLILESASTNQTSMYLCASRSTSGSSYNEQFFGPGTRLTVL.

The chain has TRBV7-9 and TRBJ2-1, with 7 bases that match TRBD2. The trim removed 1 base at V and 0 bases at J, leaving 3 bases unmatched. This CDR3 comprises 16 residues. Germline-derived CDR1 and CDR2 are SEHNR and FQNEAQ (reference sequence). CDR3 in amino acids: CASSLGAGPSYNEQFF. In DNA form, the CDR3 reads TGTGCCAGCAGCTTAGGAGCGGGACCCTCCTACAATGAGCAGTTCTTC.

This clone was counted once. This chain joins TRBV13 and TRBJ2-7; 9 nucleotides align to TRBD2. V was clipped by 0 bases and J by 2 bases; unmatched bases: 5. CDR3 length: 16 residues. In germline, CDR1 is PRHDT, CDR2 FYEKMQ (reference sequence). The CDR3 DNA sequence: TGTGCCAGCAGCTTAGGGCTAGCGGGATTTGCCTACGAGCAGTACTTC. It yields the protein CASSLGLAGFAYEQYF.

V gene TRBV7-9 combines with J gene TRBJ2-6; D possibly corresponds to TRBD2 (6 bases). Trimming left V 3 bases short and J 0 bases short, with 9 bases between. This CDR3 is built from 16 residues. Per germline, CDR1 SEHNR and CDR2 FQNEAQ (reference sequence). CDR3 nucleotide sequence: TGTGCCAGCAGCTTGACTAGAGACTCTGGGGCCAACGTCCTGACTTTC. Protein: CASSLTRDSGANVLTF.

The chain combines TRBV7-8 with TRBJ2-1; a weak D match, TRBD2 (5 bases). V was clipped by 3 bases and J by 9 bases, with 15 bases between them. The CDR3 is 14 amino acids. Germline CDR1 SGHVS, CDR2 FQNEAQ. The CDR3 here is CASSFSFLRGEQFF. In DNA form, the CDR3 reads TGTGCCAGCAGCTTCTCTTTTCTCCGGGGTGAGCAGTTCTTC.

This chain uses TRBV11-3 with TRBJ1-1, with TRBD1 identical over 9 bases. After removal of 5 bases from V and 4 bases from J, the junction contained 5 bases not matched to a gene. The germline V gene encodes CDR1 SGHNT and CDR2 YENEEA. This CDR3 is 14 amino acids long. DNA for the CDR3: TGTGCCAGCAGCCCGGGACAGGGTTCCACTGAAGCTTTCTTT. It yields the protein CASSPGQGSTEAFF. The full variable domain, completed using reference TRBV11-3 and TRBJ1-1, is EAGVVQSPRYKIIEKKQPVAFWCNPISGHNTLYWYLQNLGQGPELLIRYENEEAVDDSQLPKDRFSAERLKGVDSTLKIQPAELGDSAVYLCASSPGQGSTEAFFGQGTRLTVV.

This clone came up once. This chain joins TRBV10-2 and TRBJ2-7, with 11 positions matching TRBD2. Germline CDR1 WSHSY, CDR2 SAAADI. The CDR3 consists of 16 residues. The junction had 7 bases not matched to a gene; V was cut back by 6 bases and J by 0 bases. CDR3 DNA: TGCGCCAGCAGAAGGACTAGCGGGTACAGCTCCTACGAGCAGTACTTC. Its translation is CASRRTSGYSSYEQYF.

This chain connects TRBV7-2 to TRBJ2-3; 14 bases are shared with TRBD2. V was pared by 5 bases and J by 4 bases, with 2 bases of the junction left unmatched. The CDR3 contains 15 residues. Germline V gene lookup returns CDR1 SGHTA and CDR2 FQGNSA. CDR3 nucleotide sequence: TGTGCCAGCAGCGAGGGACTAGCGGGAGCAGATACGCAGTATTTT. Translation: CASSEGLAGADTQYF.

This clone has just one count. V and J are TRBV21-1 and TRBJ2-7; TRBD2, the table's D call, was not compared with the DNA. TRBV21-1 is a pseudogene segment. The CDR3 is 14 residues long. CDR3 amino acids: CASSPGGASSEQYF. The DNA for the CDR3 is TGTGCCAGCAGCCCCGGGGGGGCTTCCTCCGAGCAGTACTTC.

This chain connects TRBV2 to TRBJ2-7; 11 positions agree with TRBD2. The CDR3 loop spans 14 amino acids. Looked up from germline, CDR1 is SNHLY and CDR2 is FYNNEI. V lost 8 bases, J lost 6 bases, and 9 bases stayed unmatched. CDR3 nucleotides: TGTGCCAGCGTCATAGCGGGAGGGATGGGCGAGCAGTACTTC. This translates into CASVIAGGMGEQYF.

The V gene is TRBV7-9, the J gene TRBJ1-4; D is ambiguous. The CDR3 is 16 residues long. Germline V gives CDR1 SEHNR, CDR2 FQNEAQ (reference sequence). V was shortened by 2 bases and J by 0 bases, with 10 bases between the two germline ends. CDR3 protein: CASSLFVAATNEKLFF. In DNA form, the CDR3 reads TGTGCCAGCAGCTTATTTGTCGCAGCAACTAATGAAAAACTGTTTTTT.

The gene calls are TRBV9 and TRBJ2-2; D not resolved. Trimming pared 0 bases from V and 4 bases from J, leaving 10 bases between. Germline V lookup: CDR1 SGDLS, CDR2 YYNGEE. This CDR3 region has 15 residues. The CDR3 protein is CASSVALVGTGELFF. The CDR3 DNA reads TGTGCCAGCAGCGTAGCCCTAGTGGGCACCGGGGAGCTGTTTTTT.

The chain couples TRBV11-2 to TRBJ1-6; no firm D call. Trimming took off 1 base at V and 7 bases at J, with 5 bases between the two ends. This CDR3 contains 13 residues. Per the germline V gene, CDR1 is SGHAT and CDR2 is FQNNGV. The CDR3 coding sequence is TGTGCCAGCAGCTTAGCAGAAAATTCACCCCTCCACTTT. It specifies CASSLAENSPLHF.

This clone was observed a single time. In DNA form, the CDR3 reads TGCGCCAGCAGCCAAGATAGGCAGGGCGGCCCAGAGACCCAGTACTTC. Its translation: CASSQDRQGGPETQYF. This chain connects TRBV4-1 to TRBJ2-5; TRBD1 might be the D (5 bases). The CDR3 runs to 16 residues. V shed 0 bases and J shed 4 bases, with 15 bases lying between them. The germline CDR1 and CDR2 sequences are MGHRA and YSYEKL.

This clone appeared once. V usage is TRBV5-6 and J usage is TRBJ2-7, with TRBD1 matching 7 bases. The V and J ends lost 0 bases and 0 bases, in that order; junction bases with no gene match: 6. Germline assignment: CDR1 SGHDT and CDR2 YYEEEE. The CDR3 sequence is 16 residues long. The CDR3 spells CASSLDGTALSYEQYF. CDR3 nucleotides: TGTGCCAGCAGCTTGGATGGGACAGCTCTCTCCTACGAGCAGTACTTC.

The chain employs TRBV7-9 and TRBJ1-1, with unresolved D. CDR3 length: 15 residues. Germline V gene sequence: CDR1 SEHNR, CDR2 FQNEAQ (reference sequence). Trimming took 5 bases from V and 0 from J, leaving 13 bases between them. The CDR3 DNA reads TGTGCCAGCAGCGCCGTGGGTGGGCTGAACACTGAAGCTTTCTTT. Protein sequence: CASSAVGGLNTEAFF.